The rows below give T cell receptor beta chains drawn from one sample of a study of response to subunit inactivated influenza vaccine. One entry per CDR3 protein, called by TCRdb with MiXCR from the RT-PCR reads. Of about 300,000 distinct CDR3 sequences detected, roughly a fifth appear once; the ten largest clones hold roughly a tenth. Specimen: PBMCs from blood, collected roughly 20 months after vaccination. These receptors were obtained from a man aged 50 to 69 who received an inactivated influenza vaccine. Both conserved end residues are part of each CDR3.

cdr3_length	v_call	j_call	cdr3_aa
13	TRBV28	TRBJ2-7	CASSSGDGYEQYF
14	TRBV5-1	TRBJ2-2	CASSLVGNTGELFF
16	TRBV7-9	TRBJ2-7	CASSFFSGGSSYEQYF
14	TRBV5-5	TRBJ2-7	CASSLTSGPYEQYF
16	TRBV10-3	TRBJ2-2	CAISESRTVYTGELFF
14	TRBV5-1	TRBJ1-1	CASSLGPPSTEAFF
17	TRBV12-3/TRBV12-4	TRBJ2-5	CASSFGLTGTGEETQYF
17	TRBV7-9	TRBJ1-1	CASSLVLGSGWNTEAFF
15	TRBV7-7	TRBJ2-1	CASSLAGGPWDEQFF
16	TRBV20-1	TRBJ1-1	CSARRLGQFSAPEAFF
14	TRBV12-3/TRBV12-4	TRBJ1-4	CASSLQGAGEKLFF
18	TRBV4-2	TRBJ2-2	CASSQDPFPVRGTGELFF
14	TRBV20-1	TRBJ1-1	CSASPGQGGTEAFF
14	TRBV27	TRBJ2-3	CASRPGTPTDTQYF
14	TRBV5-4	TRBJ2-3	CASSFREAQDTQYF
17	TRBV11-2	TRBJ1-4	CASSLGLLSATNEKLFF
12	TRBV20-1	TRBJ1-2	CSAYASNYGYTF
15	TRBV18	TRBJ1-4	CASSPRAGRDEKLFF
15	TRBV9	TRBJ2-3	CASSIQTGATDTQYF
14	TRBV28	TRBJ1-2	CASSFQGPNYGYTF
16	TRBV6-5	TRBJ2-1	CASSYTTASSYNEQFF
15	TRBV10-3	TRBJ2-2	CAIRPGTGLTGELFF
15	TRBV28	TRBJ2-5	CASRVGTGTQETQYF
16	TRBV20-1	TRBJ1-5	CSASIKGPTSNQPQHF
16	TRBV28	TRBJ2-5	CASSLLGGAEEETQYF
13	TRBV2	TRBJ2-7	CASRDYQTYEQYF
14	TRBV12-3/TRBV12-4	TRBJ2-4	CASSTPDRGGIQYF
14	TRBV4-1	TRBJ1-1	CASSSRGVNTEAFF
14	TRBV7-9	TRBJ1-1	CASSLAGGQSEAFF
14	TRBV24-1	TRBJ2-2	CATSEAQWTGELFF
16	TRBV6-1	TRBJ1-2	CASSEDELLSNYGYTF
14	TRBV9	TRBJ2-2	CASSVSGNTGELFF
12	TRBV29-1	TRBJ1-1	CSVELVAPEAFF
16	TRBV3-1	TRBJ1-2	CASSQGYQVKGHGYTF
14	TRBV5-1	TRBJ2-7	CASRPGQGYYEQYF
14	TRBV20-1	TRBJ1-3	CSAPLAGAGNTIYF
15	TRBV20-1	TRBJ2-3	CSASWLAGARDTQYF